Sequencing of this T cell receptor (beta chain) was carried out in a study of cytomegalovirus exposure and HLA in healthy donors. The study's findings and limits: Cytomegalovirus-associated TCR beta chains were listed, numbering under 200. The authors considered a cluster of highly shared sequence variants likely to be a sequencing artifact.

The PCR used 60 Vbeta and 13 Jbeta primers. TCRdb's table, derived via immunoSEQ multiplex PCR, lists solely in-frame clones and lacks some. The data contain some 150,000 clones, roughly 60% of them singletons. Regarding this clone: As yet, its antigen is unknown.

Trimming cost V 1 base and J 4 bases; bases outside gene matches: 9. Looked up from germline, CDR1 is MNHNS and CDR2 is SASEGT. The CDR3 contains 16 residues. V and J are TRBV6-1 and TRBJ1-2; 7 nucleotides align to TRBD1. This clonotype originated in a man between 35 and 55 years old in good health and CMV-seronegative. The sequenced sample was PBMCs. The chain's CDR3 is CASSEVPGQSPYGYTF. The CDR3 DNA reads TGTGCCAGCAGTGAAGTCCCGGGACAGTCCCCCTATGGCTACACCTTC.